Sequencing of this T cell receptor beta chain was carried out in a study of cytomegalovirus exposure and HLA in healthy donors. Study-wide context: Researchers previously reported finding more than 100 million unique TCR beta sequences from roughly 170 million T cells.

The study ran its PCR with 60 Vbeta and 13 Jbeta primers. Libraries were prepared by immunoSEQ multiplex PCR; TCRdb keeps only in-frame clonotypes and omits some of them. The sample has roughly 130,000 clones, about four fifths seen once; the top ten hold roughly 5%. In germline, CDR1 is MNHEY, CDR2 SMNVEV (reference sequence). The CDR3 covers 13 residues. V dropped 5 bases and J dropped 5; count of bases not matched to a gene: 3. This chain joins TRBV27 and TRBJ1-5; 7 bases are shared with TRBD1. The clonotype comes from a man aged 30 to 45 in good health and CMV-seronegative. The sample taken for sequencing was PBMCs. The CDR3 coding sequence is TGTGCCAGCAGTGCCGACAGGGATCAGCCCCAGCATTTT. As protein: CASSADRDQPQHF.